These 23 T cell receptor beta chains came from one sample sequenced in a study of T cell changes during pregnancy in multiple sclerosis. Assay: immunoSEQ multiplex PCR; the TCRdb copy retains only in-frame clones and omits some. The sample yields fewer than 50,000 clones, almost 95% seen once. Sequencing used CD8+ T cells from peripheral blood mononuclear cells, obtained in the first trimester of pregnancy. All receptors come from a female donor with multiple sclerosis, enrolled in a pregnancy study.

V usage is TRBV9 and J usage is TRBJ2-7; 7 bases align to TRBD1. The CDR3 extends over 14 amino acids. Germline loops: CDR1 SGDLS, CDR2 YYNGEE. V gave up 4 bases and J gave up 0 bases; unmatched junction bases: 4. The CDR3 DNA sequence: TGTGCCAGCAGCATGGGACAGACCTCCTACGAGCAGTACTTC. Translation: CASSMGQTSYEQYF.

V gene TRBV7-2 combines with J gene TRBJ2-1; 11 bases align to TRBD2. The trim removed 5 bases at V and 2 bases at J, leaving 2 bases unmatched. Germline CDR1 SGHTA, CDR2 FQGNSA. CDR3 length: 15 amino acids. CDR3 nucleotide sequence: TGTGCCAGCAGCATTAGCGGGGGGGCCTACAATGAGCAGTTCTTC. Translated: CASSISGGAYNEQFF. Combining the CDR3 with reference TRBV7-2 and TRBJ2-1 gives the whole variable domain GAGVSQSPSNKVTEKGKDVELRCDPISGHTALYWYRQSLGQGLEFLIYFQGNSAPDKSGLPSDRFSAERTGGSVSTLTIQRTQQEDSAVYLCASSISGGAYNEQFFGPGTRLTVL.

The rearrangement links TRBV9 to TRBJ2-1; 9 bases map to TRBD2. The CDR3 has 16 residues. Losses at the gene ends were 0 bases for V and 7 bases for J; bases not matched to a gene: 8. The germline V gene encodes CDR1 SGDLS and CDR2 YYNGEE. The CDR3 reads CASSVVALAGRNEQFF. In DNA, the CDR3 is TGTGCCAGCAGCGTAGTAGCCCTAGCGGGGAGGAATGAGCAGTTCTTC.

The rearrangement links TRBV4-2 to TRBJ1-3; tentatively, D is TRBD1 (5 bases). V lost 0 bases, J lost 0 bases, and 6 bases lay in between. Per germline, CDR1 LGHNA and CDR2 YNFKEQ. CDR3 length: 15 amino acids. The CDR3 sequence is CASSQEQGSGNTIYF. The CDR3, as DNA: TGTGCCAGCAGCCAAGAGCAGGGCTCTGGAAACACCATATATTTT.

This clone has just one count. This chain uses TRBV5-1 with TRBJ1-1; possibly TRBD1 for D (6 bases). The V gene's germline CDR1 is SGHRS and CDR2 YFSETQ. The germline V and J ends were trimmed by 6 bases and 1 base, with 13 bases remaining between them. The CDR3 has 14 residues. The CDR3 DNA is TGCGCCAGCAATTACAGGGATCGGAACACTGAAGCTTTCTTT. It yields the protein CASNYRDRNTEAFF.

The chain uses TRBV7-8 and TRBJ1-4; D unclear. V was shortened by 5 bases and J by 0 bases, with 10 bases between the two germline ends. This CDR3 comprises 15 residues. CDR1 and CDR2 (germline): SGHVS, FQNEAQ. The CDR3, as DNA: TGTGCCAGCAGCGTCGACCGGGCAACTAATGAAAAACTGTTTTTT. Translation gives CASSVDRATNEKLFF.

This chain connects TRBV19 to TRBJ2-5, with TRBD1 matching 8 bases. Germline V CDR1 and CDR2: LNHDA, SQIVND (reference sequence). This CDR3 contains 14 residues. V gave up 4 bases and J gave up 1 base; unmatched junction bases: 2. The CDR3 DNA sequence: TGTGCCAGTAGTAGAGGGACAGGCCAAGAGACCCAGTACTTC. Translated, it gives CASSRGTGQETQYF. Filled out from reference TRBV19 and TRBJ2-5, the complete variable domain reads DGGITQSPKYLFRKEGQNVTLSCEQNLNHDAMYWYRQDPGQGLRLIYYSQIVNDFQKGDIAEGYSVSREKKESFPLTVTSAQKNPTAFYLCASSRGTGQETQYFGPGTRLLVL.

The chain is built from TRBV29-1 and TRBJ1-1; a possible D gene is TRBD1 (6 bases). The CDR3 runs 13 residues. The V end was cut by 5 bases, the J end by 0 bases, with 10 bases between. CDR1 SQVTM and CDR2 ANQGSEA come from the germline V gene. The CDR3 coding sequence is TGCAGCGTTCAGGGGACCCTGAACACTGAAGCTTTCTTT. It is translated as CSVQGTLNTEAFF.

The chain uses TRBV6-1 and TRBJ1-1; the match to TRBD1 covers 10 bases. Germline-derived CDR1 and CDR2 are MNHNS and SASEGT. This CDR3 is built from 18 residues. V was pared by 3 bases and J by 5 bases, with 15 bases of the junction left unmatched. The CDR3 DNA sequence: TGTGCCAGCAGTGACCCCGGACAGGGGGTAGTTGGGGGAACTGAAGCTTTCTTT. Protein sequence: CASSDPGQGVVGGTEAFF.

V is TRBV13 and J is TRBJ2-1, with 12 bases fitting TRBD2. The germline V gene encodes CDR1 PRHDT and CDR2 FYEKMQ (reference sequence). This CDR3 has 16 amino acids. Trimming cost V 0 bases and J 10 bases; bases outside gene matches: 7. The CDR3 sequence is CASSLGASGGAGEQFF. The CDR3 DNA reads TGTGCCAGCAGCTTAGGGGCTAGCGGGGGGGCCGGAGAGCAGTTCTTC.

Note on this clone: One end of the junction fails to match germline, which may point to a read error. V and J are TRBV2 and TRBJ1-5; 7 nucleotides match TRBD1. Germline V gives CDR1 SNHLY, CDR2 FYNNEI. The CDR3 length is 11 residues. The CDR3 spells CASSGGQVKSF. CDR3 DNA sequence: TGTGCCAGCAGTGGAGGACAGGTGAAGAGTTTT.

CDR3 sequence reads: CASSPTGGNQPQHF. Written as DNA, the CDR3 is TGTGCCAGCAGCCCAACAGGGGGGAATCAGCCCCAGCATTTT. The rearrangement links TRBV7-9 to TRBJ1-5, with 8 nucleotides matching TRBD1. The V gene's germline CDR1 is SEHNR and CDR2 FQNEAQ (reference sequence). There are 14 residues in the CDR3. The J segment lost 4 bases and the V segment lost 5 bases, leaving 4 bases of the junction unmatched.

This chain joins TRBV10-3 and TRBJ2-7; unclear D gene. Deletions cut 4 bases from V and 2 bases from J, with 15 bases between. CDR1 is ENHRY, CDR2 SYGVKD, per germline. The CDR3 covers 15 residues. The CDR3 DNA follows: TGTGCCATCAGTGGAGACACCGCCCCAACCTACGAGCAGTACTTC. It is translated as CAISGDTAPTYEQYF.

The chain links TRBV4-2 to TRBJ2-1; TRBD2 matches 8 bases. V trimming: 4 bases; J trimming: 7 bases; junction bases outside the gene matches: 9. Germline lookup yields CDR1 LGHNA and CDR2 YNFKEQ. This CDR3 is 15 amino acids long. CDR3 coding DNA: TGTGCCAGCAGCCGGCGGGGGGAGGTGGGAAATGAGCAGTTCTTC. It encodes CASSRRGEVGNEQFF.

The chain recombines TRBV29-1 with TRBJ1-3, with TRBD1 as a possible D gene (6 bases). The CDR3 runs to 15 residues. Germline V gene sequence: CDR1 SQVTM, CDR2 ANQGSEA. Trimming left V 6 bases short and J 0 bases short, with 15 bases between. CDR3 in DNA: TGCAGCGTGGTACCCCGGGACAACTCTGGAAACACCATATATTTT. This codes for CSVVPRDNSGNTIYF.

V is TRBV12-5 and J is TRBJ2-7; maybe TRBD2 (7 bases). Germline CDR1 is LGHNT and CDR2 is FRNRAP. V was shortened by 7 bases and J by 6 bases, with 13 bases between the two germline ends. This CDR3 has 12 residues. CDR3 in DNA: TGTGCTAGTGCCCGGGGAGGGGGCGAGCAGTACTTC. Amino acid sequence: CASARGGGEQYF.

CDR3 sequence: CAISEETGNTIYF. The DNA for the CDR3 is TGTGCCATCAGTGAGGAGACTGGAAACACCATATATTTT. The V gene is TRBV10-3, the J gene TRBJ1-3; D ambiguous. The CDR3 covers 13 residues. The ends were cut back, 2 bases at V and 2 bases at J, with 4 bases in the middle. CDR1 and CDR2 from the germline V gene are ENHRY and SYGVKD.

The genes are TRBV15 and TRBJ2-3; 8 bases fit TRBD2. CDR3 length equals 17 residues. From germline, CDR1 is LNHNV and CDR2 YYDKDF (reference sequence). J gave up 1 base and V 0 bases, and 6 bases lay outside the gene matches. CDR3 in DNA: TGTGCCACCAGCAGAGACGGCCTAGCGGGTCGCACAGATACGCAGTATTTT. Translation gives CATSRDGLAGRTDTQYF.

The V gene is TRBV28, the J gene TRBJ1-5; 7 bases are shared with TRBD1. This CDR3 region has 15 residues. CDR1 is MDHEN and CDR2 is SYDVKM in the germline V gene. The V segment lost 3 bases and the J segment 3 bases; nucleotides outside the gene matches: 5. The CDR3: CASSFRGLPNQPQHF. CDR3 DNA sequence: TGTGCCAGCAGTTTCAGGGGGTTGCCCAATCAGCCCCAGCATTTT.

This chain joins TRBV13 and TRBJ2-1; 16 bases align to TRBD2. Germline lookup yields CDR1 PRHDT and CDR2 FYEKMQ (reference sequence). V shed 5 bases, J shed 9 bases, and the junction held 7 bases outside the gene matches. CDR3 length: 16 residues. CDR3 amino acids: CASSPWGLAGGGEQFF. The CDR3 DNA follows: TGTGCCAGCAGCCCCTGGGGACTAGCGGGGGGGGGTGAGCAGTTCTTC.

The chain combines TRBV27 with TRBJ1-5; D uncertain. The length of the CDR3 is 15 residues. Germline V gives CDR1 MNHEY, CDR2 SMNVEV (reference sequence). V was cut by 1 base and J by 0 bases, with 7 bases left in between. The CDR3 sequence: CASSLYGDSNQPQHF. As DNA, the CDR3 is TGTGCCAGCAGTTTATACGGGGATAGCAATCAGCCCCAGCATTTT.

The V gene is TRBV5-6, the J gene TRBJ2-7; D call uncertain. The V end was cut by 1 base, the J end by 5 bases, with 7 bases between. The V gene's germline CDR1 is SGHDT and CDR2 YYEEEE. This CDR3 comprises 12 residues. The CDR3 region is CASSLLVHEQYF. The CDR3 DNA sequence: TGTGCCAGCAGCTTGTTAGTACACGAGCAGTACTTC.

This chain uses TRBV6-6 with TRBJ1-2, with 7 bases lining up with TRBD1. J was trimmed by 6 bases and V by 6 bases; bases with no gene match: 13. This CDR3 region has 15 residues. Germline CDR1 is MNHNY and CDR2 is SVGAGI (reference sequence). In DNA, the CDR3 is TGTGCCAGCAGCCGGGACAGCCGTTCGGGGGATGGCTACACCTTC. This encodes CASSRDSRSGDGYTF.